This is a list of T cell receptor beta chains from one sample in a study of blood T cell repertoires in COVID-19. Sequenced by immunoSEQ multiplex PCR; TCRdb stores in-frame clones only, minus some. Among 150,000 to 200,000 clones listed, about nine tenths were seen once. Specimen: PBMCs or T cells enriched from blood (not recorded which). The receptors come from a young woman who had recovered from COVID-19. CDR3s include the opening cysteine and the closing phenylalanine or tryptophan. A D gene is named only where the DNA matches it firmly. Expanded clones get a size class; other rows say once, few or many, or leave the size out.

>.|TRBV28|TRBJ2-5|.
TGTGCCAGCAATCAAGGTCTAGGGGAAGGAGAGACCCAGTACTTC
CASNQGLGEGETQYF
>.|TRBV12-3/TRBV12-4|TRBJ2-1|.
TGTGCCAGCAGTTTGTCCGCTAACAATGAGCAGTTCTTC
CASSLSANNEQFF
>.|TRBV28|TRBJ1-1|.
TGTGCCAGCAGTCGATACAGGTCGGTCACTGAAGCTTTCTTT
CASSRYRSVTEAFF
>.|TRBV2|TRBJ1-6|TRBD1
TGTGCCAGCAGGGACAGGAGGAATTCACCCCTCCACTTT
CASRDRRNSPLHF
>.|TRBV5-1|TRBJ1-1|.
TGCGCCAGCAGCTTGGAAAGGGCGGAGGCTGAAGCTTTCTTT
CASSLERAEAEAFF
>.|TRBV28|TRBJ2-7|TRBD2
TGTGCCAGCAGTTTAAATGGGCTAGCGGGAAGTAGTAGGAAGCAGTACTTC
CASSLNGLAGSSRKQYF
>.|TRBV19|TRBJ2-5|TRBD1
TGTGCCAGTAGTAGAAAGACAGGGGAAGAGACCCAGTACTTC
CASSRKTGEETQYF
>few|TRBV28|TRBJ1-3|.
TGTGCCAGCAGTCCCCCCGGGCAGGGTCTAAACACCATATATTTT
CASSPPGQGLNTIYF
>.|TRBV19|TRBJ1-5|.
TGTGCCAGTAGTATCGCTCACTATGACGGGGGGCGCAATCAGCCCCAGCATTTT
CASSIAHYDGGRNQPQHF
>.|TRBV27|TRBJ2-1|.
TGTGCCAGCAGTTCGTCTTTTCTGGGGGCTGGCGATGAGCAGTTCTTC
CASSSSFLGAGDEQFF
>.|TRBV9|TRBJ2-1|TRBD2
TGTGCCAGCAGCGTAGGGCCTGGGGCTAGCGGTAACAATGAGCAGTTCTTC
CASSVGPGASGNNEQFF
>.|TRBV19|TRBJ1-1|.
TGTGCCAGTATGAGGGGAGGGGAGAACACTGAAGCTTTCTTT
CASMRGGENTEAFF
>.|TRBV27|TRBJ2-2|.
TGTGCCAGCAGTTTCGGGGGTTTTCTCGGGGAGCTGTTTTTT
CASSFGGFLGELFF
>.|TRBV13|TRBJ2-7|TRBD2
TGTGCCAGCAGCTTAGGCCCCCGGGAGGGCGCGGGACACGAGCAGTACTTC
CASSLGPREGAGHEQYF
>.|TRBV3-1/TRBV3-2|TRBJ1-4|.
TGTGCCAGCAGCCCCGGGGAAAAACTGTTTTTT
CASSPGEKLFF
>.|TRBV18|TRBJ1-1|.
TGTGCCAGCTCCCAGCCATCGGGGTCAGAAGCTTTCTTT
CASSQPSGSEAFF
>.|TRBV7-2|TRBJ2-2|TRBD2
TGTGCCAGCAGCATTTCTAGCGGCTCCTACACCGGGGAGCTGTTTTTT
CASSISSGSYTGELFF
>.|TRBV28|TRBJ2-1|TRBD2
TGTGCCAGCAGCCCAGAGCGGTGGACTAGCGGGAACGATGAGCAGTTCTTC
CASSPERWTSGNDEQFF
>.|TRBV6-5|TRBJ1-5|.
TGTGCCAGCTCATGGGCTGATGGCAATCAGCCCCAGCATTTT
CASSWADGNQPQHF
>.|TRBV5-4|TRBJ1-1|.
TGTGCCAGCAGCTTGCCCGGGGGACCTGAAGCTTTCTTT
CASSLPGGPEAFF
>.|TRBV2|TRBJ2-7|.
TGTGCCAGCAGAGCAGACAGTTACGAGCAGTACTTC
CASRADSYEQYF
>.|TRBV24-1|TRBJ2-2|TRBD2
TGTGCCACCAGTGACCCCTTAGGGAGCGGGGTCGGCGGGGAGCTGTTTTTT
CATSDPLGSGVGGELFF
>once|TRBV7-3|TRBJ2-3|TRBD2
TGTGCCAGCAGCCTAGCGGGAAGTGCTCGGGGCACAGATACGCAGTATTTT
CASSLAGSARGTDTQYF
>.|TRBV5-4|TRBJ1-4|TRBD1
TGTGCCAGCAGTCAAGGACAGACAGGGGCTGAAAAACTGTTTTTT
CASSQGQTGAEKLFF
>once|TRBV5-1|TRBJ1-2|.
TGCGCCAGCAGCTTGGCAACAGGAGATAACTATGGCTACACCTTC
CASSLATGDNYGYTF
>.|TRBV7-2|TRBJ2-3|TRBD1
TGTGCCAGCAGCCCCCCCGGGACAGGGCTCACAGATACGCAGTATTTT
CASSPPGTGLTDTQYF
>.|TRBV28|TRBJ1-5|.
TGTGCCAGCAGGTCCGATCAGCCCCAGCATTTT
CASRSDQPQHF